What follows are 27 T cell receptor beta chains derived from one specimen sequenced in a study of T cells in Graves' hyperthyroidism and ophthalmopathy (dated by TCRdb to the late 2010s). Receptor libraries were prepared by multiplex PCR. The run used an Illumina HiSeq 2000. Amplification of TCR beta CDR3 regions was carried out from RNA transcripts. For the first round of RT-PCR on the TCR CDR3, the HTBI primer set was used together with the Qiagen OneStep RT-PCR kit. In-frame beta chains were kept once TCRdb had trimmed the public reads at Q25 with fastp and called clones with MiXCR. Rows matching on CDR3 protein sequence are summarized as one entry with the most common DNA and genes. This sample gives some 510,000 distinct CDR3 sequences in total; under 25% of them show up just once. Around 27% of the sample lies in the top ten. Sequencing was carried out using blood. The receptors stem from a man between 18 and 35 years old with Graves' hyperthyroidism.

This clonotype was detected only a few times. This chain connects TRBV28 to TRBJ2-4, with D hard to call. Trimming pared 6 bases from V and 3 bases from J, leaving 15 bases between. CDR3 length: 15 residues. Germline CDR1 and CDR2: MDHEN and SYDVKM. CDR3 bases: TGTGCCAGCAGCCCCCGTTGGGCTGTCAAAAACATTCAGTACTTC. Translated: CASSPRWAVKNIQYF.

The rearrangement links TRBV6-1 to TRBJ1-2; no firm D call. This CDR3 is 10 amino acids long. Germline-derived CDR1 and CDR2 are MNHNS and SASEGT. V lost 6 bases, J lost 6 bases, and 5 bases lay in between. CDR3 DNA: TGTGCCAGCAGGACGGATGGCTACACCTTC. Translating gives CASRTDGYTF.

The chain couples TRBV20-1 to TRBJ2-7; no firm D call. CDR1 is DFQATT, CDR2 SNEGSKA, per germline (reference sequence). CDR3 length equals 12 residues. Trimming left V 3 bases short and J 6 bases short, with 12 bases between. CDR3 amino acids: CSARDAASEQYF. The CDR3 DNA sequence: TGCAGTGCTAGGGACGCGGCGTCCGAGCAGTACTTC.

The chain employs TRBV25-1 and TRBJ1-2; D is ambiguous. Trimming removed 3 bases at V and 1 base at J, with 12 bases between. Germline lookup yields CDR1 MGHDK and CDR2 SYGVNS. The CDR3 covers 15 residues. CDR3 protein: CASSDPSELNYGYTF. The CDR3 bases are TGTGCCAGCAGTGATCCCAGCGAACTTAACTATGGCTACACCTTC.

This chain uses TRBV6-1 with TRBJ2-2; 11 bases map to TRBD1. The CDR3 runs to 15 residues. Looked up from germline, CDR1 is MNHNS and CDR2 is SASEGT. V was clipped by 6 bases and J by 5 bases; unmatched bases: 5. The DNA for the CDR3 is TGTGCCAGCAGATCCGGGGACAGGGGGACCGGGGAGCTGTTTTTT. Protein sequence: CASRSGDRGTGELFF.

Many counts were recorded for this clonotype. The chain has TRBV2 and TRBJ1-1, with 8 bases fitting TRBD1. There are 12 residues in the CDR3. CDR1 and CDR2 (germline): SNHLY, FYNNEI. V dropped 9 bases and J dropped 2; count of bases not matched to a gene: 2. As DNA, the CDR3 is TGTGCCAGTGACAGGGGTAACACTGAAGCTTTCTTT. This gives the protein CASDRGNTEAFF. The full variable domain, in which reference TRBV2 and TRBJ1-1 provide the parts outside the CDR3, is EPEVTQTPSHQVTQMGQEVILRCVPISNHLYFYWYRQILGQKVEFLVSFYNNEISEKSEIFDDQFSVERPDGSNFTLKIRSTKLEDSAMYFCASDRGNTEAFFGQGTRLTVV.

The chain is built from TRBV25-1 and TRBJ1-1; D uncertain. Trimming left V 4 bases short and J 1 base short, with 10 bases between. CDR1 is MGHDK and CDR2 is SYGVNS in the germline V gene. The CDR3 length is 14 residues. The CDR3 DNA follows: TGTGCCAGCAGTGTCCCTGACTCGAACACTGAAGCTTTCTTT. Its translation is CASSVPDSNTEAFF.

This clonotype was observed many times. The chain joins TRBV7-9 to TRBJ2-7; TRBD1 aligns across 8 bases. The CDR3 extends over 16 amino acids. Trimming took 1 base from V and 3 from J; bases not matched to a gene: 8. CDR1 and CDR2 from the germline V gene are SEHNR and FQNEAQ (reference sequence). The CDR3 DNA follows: TGTGCCAGCAGCTTAGTAGGGCAGGGGGCGAACTACGAGCAGTACTTC. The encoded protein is CASSLVGQGANYEQYF.

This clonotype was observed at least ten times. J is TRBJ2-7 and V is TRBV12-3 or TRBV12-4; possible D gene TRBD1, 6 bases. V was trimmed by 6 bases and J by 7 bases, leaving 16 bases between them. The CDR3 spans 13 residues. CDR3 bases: TGTGCCAGCAGCCTGGACAGCCTCAGAGAGCAGTACTTC. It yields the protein CASSLDSLREQYF.

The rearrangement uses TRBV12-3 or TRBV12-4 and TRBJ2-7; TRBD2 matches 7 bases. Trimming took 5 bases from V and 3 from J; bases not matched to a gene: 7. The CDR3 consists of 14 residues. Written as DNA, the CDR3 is TGTGCCAGCAGTCTTACGGGACTACTCTACGAGCAGTACTTC. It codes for CASSLTGLLYEQYF.

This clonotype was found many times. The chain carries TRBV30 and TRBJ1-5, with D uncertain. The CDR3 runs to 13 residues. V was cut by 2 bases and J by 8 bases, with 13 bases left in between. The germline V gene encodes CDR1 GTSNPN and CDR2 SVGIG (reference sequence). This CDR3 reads CAWSISNGEPQHF. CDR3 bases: TGTGCCTGGAGTATCAGTAACGGGGAGCCCCAGCATTTT.

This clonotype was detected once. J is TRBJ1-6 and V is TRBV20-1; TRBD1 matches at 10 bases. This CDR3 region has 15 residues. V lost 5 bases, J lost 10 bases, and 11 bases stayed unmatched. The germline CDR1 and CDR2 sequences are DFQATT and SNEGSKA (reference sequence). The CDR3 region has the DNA TGCAGTGCTTTGGGGACAGGGGCGAGGAAATCACCCCTCCACTTT. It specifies CSALGTGARKSPLHF.

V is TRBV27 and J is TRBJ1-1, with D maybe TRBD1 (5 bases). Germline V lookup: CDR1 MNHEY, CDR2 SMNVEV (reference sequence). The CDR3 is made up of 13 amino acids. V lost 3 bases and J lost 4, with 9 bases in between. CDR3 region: CASSFRVSTEAFF. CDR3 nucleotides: TGTGCCAGCAGTTTCAGGGTTAGCACTGAAGCTTTCTTT.

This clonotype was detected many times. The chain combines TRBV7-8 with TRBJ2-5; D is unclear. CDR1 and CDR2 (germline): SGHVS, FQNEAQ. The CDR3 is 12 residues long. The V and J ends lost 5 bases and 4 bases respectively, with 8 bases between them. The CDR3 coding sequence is TGTGCCAGCAGCCCCCTTGGAGAGACCCAGTACTTC. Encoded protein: CASSPLGETQYF.

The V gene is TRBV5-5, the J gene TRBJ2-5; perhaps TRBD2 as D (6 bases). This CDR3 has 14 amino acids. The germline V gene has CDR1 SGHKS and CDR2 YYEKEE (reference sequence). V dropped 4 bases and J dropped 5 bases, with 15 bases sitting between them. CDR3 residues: CASSPSWGEETQYF. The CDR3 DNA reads TGTGCCAGCAGCCCTTCCTGGGGGGAGGAGACCCAGTACTTC.

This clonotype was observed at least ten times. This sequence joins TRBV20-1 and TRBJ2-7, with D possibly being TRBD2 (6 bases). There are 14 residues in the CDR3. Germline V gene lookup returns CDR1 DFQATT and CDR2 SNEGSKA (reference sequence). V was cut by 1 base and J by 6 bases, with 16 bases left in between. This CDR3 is CSARGSWDSAEQYF. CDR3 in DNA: TGCAGTGCTAGAGGATCCTGGGACTCGGCCGAGCAGTACTTC.

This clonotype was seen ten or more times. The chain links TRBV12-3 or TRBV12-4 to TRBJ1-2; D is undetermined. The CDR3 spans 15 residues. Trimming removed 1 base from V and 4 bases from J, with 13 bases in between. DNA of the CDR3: TGTGCCAGCAGTTTAGGCGTCAGGTGGGCCTATGGCTACACCTTC. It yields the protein CASSLGVRWAYGYTF.

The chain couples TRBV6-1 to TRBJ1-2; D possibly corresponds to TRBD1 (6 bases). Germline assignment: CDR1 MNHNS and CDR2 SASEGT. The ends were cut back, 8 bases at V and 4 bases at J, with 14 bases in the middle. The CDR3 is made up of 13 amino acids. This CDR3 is CASGEGGLYGYTF. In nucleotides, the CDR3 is TGTGCCAGCGGAGAGGGGGGACTCTATGGCTACACCTTC.

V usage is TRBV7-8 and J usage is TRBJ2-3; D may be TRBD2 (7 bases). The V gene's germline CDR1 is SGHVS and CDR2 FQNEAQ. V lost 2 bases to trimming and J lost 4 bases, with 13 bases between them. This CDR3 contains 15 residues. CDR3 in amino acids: CASSLWSGGPDTQYF. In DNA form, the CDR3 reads TGTGCCAGCAGCTTATGGTCGGGGGGCCCAGATACGCAGTATTTT.

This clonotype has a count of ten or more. The CDR3 loop reads CASSLGKTQYF. For the CDR3, the DNA is TGTGCCAGCAGTTTAGGGAAGACCCAGTACTTC. This chain connects TRBV28 to TRBJ2-5; D unclear. This CDR3 has 11 residues. CDR1 and CDR2 from the germline V gene are MDHEN and SYDVKM. The V gene lost 2 bases and the J gene lost 6 bases, with 4 bases spanning the gap.

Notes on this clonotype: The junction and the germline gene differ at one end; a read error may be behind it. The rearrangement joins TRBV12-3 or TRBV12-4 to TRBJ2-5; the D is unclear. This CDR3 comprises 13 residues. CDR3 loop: CASSARDQETQYF. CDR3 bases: TGCGCCAGCAGCGCTAGGGACCAAGAGACCCAGTACTTC.

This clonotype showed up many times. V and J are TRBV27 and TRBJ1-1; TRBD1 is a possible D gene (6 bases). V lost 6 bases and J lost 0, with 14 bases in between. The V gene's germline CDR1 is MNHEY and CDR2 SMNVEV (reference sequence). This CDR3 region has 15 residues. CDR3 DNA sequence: TGTGCCAGCAGCCGGCAGGGGCGGGTGAACACTGAAGCTTTCTTT. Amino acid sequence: CASSRQGRVNTEAFF.

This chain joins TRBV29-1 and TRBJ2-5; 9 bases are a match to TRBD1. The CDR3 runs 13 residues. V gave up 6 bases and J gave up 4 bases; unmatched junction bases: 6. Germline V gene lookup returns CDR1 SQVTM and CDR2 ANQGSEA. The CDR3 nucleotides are TGCAGCGTGGACAGGGGAAAGCTAGAGACCCAGTACTTC. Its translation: CSVDRGKLETQYF.

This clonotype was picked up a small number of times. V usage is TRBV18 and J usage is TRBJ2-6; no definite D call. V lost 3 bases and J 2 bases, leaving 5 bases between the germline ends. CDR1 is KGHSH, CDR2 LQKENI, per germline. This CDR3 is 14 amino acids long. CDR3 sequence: CASSPKAGANVLTF. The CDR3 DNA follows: TGTGCCAGCTCACCCAAGGCTGGGGCCAACGTCCTGACTTTC.

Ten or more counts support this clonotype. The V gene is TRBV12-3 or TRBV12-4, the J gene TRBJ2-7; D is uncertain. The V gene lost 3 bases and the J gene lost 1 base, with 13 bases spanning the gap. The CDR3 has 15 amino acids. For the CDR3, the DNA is TGTGCCAGCAGTTTTGCTCTGGGAAATTCCTACGAGCAGTACTTC. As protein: CASSFALGNSYEQYF.

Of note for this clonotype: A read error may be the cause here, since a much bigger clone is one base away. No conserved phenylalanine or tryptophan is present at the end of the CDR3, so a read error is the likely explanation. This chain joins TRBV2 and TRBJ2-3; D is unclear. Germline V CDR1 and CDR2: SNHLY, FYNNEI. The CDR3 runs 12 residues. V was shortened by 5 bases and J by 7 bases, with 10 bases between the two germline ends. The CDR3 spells CASSRAANTQYC. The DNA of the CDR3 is TGTGCCAGCAGTAGGGCGGCAAATACGCAGTATTGT.

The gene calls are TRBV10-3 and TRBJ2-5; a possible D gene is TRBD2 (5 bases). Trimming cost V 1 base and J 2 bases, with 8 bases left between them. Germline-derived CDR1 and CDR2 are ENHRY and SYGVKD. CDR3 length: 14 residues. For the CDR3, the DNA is TGTGCCATCAGTGAGTTCGGAGGACAAGAGACCCAGTACTTC. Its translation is CAISEFGGQETQYF.